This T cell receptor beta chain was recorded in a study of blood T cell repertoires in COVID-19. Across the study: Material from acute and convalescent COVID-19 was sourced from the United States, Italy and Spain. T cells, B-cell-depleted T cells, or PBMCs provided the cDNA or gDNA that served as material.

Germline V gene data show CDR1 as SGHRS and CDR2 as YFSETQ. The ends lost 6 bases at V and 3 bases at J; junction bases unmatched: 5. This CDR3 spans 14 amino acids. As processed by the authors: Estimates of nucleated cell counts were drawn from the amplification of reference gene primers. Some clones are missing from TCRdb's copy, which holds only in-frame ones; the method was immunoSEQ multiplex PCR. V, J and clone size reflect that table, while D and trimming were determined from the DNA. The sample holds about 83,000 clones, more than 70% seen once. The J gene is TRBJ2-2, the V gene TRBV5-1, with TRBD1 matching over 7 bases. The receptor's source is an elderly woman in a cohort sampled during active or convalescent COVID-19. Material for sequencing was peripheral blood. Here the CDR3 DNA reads TGCGCCAGCACTGGGCAGGGGGACACCGGGGAGCTGTTTTTT. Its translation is CASTGQGDTGELFF.